The 23 T cell receptor beta chains given below trace back to one sample, sequenced in a study of blood T cell repertoires in COVID-19. Assay: immunoSEQ multiplex PCR; the TCRdb copy retains only in-frame clones and omits some. The sample yields 75,000 to 95,000 clones, roughly 70% seen once. Sequencing used peripheral blood. These receptors were taken from a man aged 65 to 79 with COVID-19, enrolled during active disease.

This sequence joins TRBV5-4 and TRBJ1-6; 10 bases agree with TRBD1. Germline V gene sequence: CDR1 SGHNT, CDR2 YYREEE (reference sequence). V gave up 4 bases and J gave up 9 bases; unmatched junction bases: 10. CDR3 length: 16 residues. This CDR3 reads CASSADRGYSSSPLHF. CDR3 coding DNA: TGTGCCAGCAGCGCGGACAGGGGGTACTCGAGTTCACCCCTCCACTTT. Together with reference TRBV5-4 and TRBJ1-6, the CDR3 gives the full variable domain: ETGVTQSPTHLIKTRGQQVTLRCSSQSGHNTVSWYQQALGQGPQFIFQYYREEENGRGNFPPRFSGLQFPNYSSELNVNALELDDSALYLCASSADRGYSSSPLHFGNGTRLTVT.

The rearrangement uses TRBV24-1 and TRBJ2-3; 12 bases are a match to TRBD2. The CDR3 runs 15 residues. The V segment lost 7 bases and the J segment 8 bases; nucleotides outside the gene matches: 9. The germline CDR1 and CDR2 sequences are KGHDR and SFDVKD. The CDR3 DNA sequence: TGTGCCACCAGCCCACTAGCGGGAGGACCAGGTACGCAGTATTTT. Translating it yields CATSPLAGGPGTQYF.

This clone was detected a few times. The chain combines TRBV9 with TRBJ1-1; D is perhaps TRBD1 (6 bases). The germline V gene encodes CDR1 SGDLS and CDR2 YYNGEE. The V end lost 0 bases, the J end lost 11 bases, and 14 bases lay between the germline ends. This CDR3 comprises 13 residues. CDR3 nucleotide sequence: TGTGCCAGCAGCGTAGGGGCCCAGGGGCCGGCTTTCTTT. It codes for CASSVGAQGPAFF.

This chain uses TRBV7-2 with TRBJ2-1; 10 nucleotides line up with TRBD2. V shed 5 bases and J 3 bases; nucleotides not matched to a gene: 7. The CDR3 spans 16 residues. Germline loops: CDR1 SGHTA, CDR2 FQGNSA. The CDR3 DNA reads as TGTGCCAGCAGCCCGAGAGGACTAGCGGACTACAATGAGCAGTTCTTC. The encoded protein is CASSPRGLADYNEQFF. Full variable domain (missing parts from reference TRBV7-2 and TRBJ2-1): GAGVSQSPSNKVTEKGKDVELRCDPISGHTALYWYRQSLGQGLEFLIYFQGNSAPDKSGLPSDRFSAERTGGSVSTLTIQRTQQEDSAVYLCASSPRGLADYNEQFFGPGTRLTVL.

The sample holds one count of this clone. The chain has TRBV28 and TRBJ2-7; 7 bases map to TRBD2. The germline V gene encodes CDR1 MDHEN and CDR2 SYDVKM. The CDR3 runs 16 residues. The V segment lost 4 bases and the J segment 5 bases; nucleotides outside the gene matches: 14. The CDR3 region has the DNA TGTGCCAGCAGTTCCCCAACTAGCGCTAGTTATCACGAGCAGTACTTC. Protein: CASSSPTSASYHEQYF.

CDR3 sequence reads: CASSLGTGSAQPQHF. The CDR3 coding sequence is TGTGCCAGCAGCTTAGGGACAGGGTCCGCTCAGCCCCAGCATTTT. V usage is TRBV7-2 and J usage is TRBJ1-5; 8 positions agree with TRBD1. The CDR3 has 15 amino acids. Per the germline V gene, CDR1 is SGHTA and CDR2 is FQGNSA. Trimming at V came to 1 base and at J to 6 bases, leaving 5 bases not matched to a gene.

The chain carries TRBV4-3 and TRBJ2-3; 7 positions match TRBD1. The V gene end was trimmed by 0 bases and the J gene end by 0 bases; junction bases not matched to a gene: 6. The CDR3 contains 17 residues. Germline V lookup: CDR1 LGHNA, CDR2 YSLEER. CDR3 region: CASSQDRAGGSTDTQYF. The CDR3 nucleotides read TGCGCCAGCAGCCAAGATAGGGCAGGGGGAAGCACAGATACGCAGTATTTT.

The chain carries TRBV24-1 and TRBJ2-3; D gene uncertain. Trimming took off 2 bases at V and 2 bases at J, with 10 bases between the two ends. The CDR3 sequence is 15 residues long. Germline V gene sequence: CDR1 KGHDR, CDR2 SFDVKD. CDR3 amino acids: CATSDSGTFTDTQYF. The DNA of the CDR3 is TGTGCCACCAGTGATTCAGGTACCTTCACAGATACGCAGTATTTT.

The V and J genes are TRBV28 and TRBJ1-2, with D perhaps matching TRBD1 (6 bases). Looked up from germline, CDR1 is MDHEN and CDR2 is SYDVKM. The V gene lost 3 bases and the J gene lost 3 bases, with 11 bases spanning the gap. The CDR3 totals 14 residues. This CDR3 reads CASSFPGAHYGYTF. The CDR3 DNA sequence: TGTGCCAGCAGTTTTCCAGGGGCACACTATGGCTACACCTTC.

The chain recombines TRBV11-3 with TRBJ1-1, with D possibly matching TRBD1 (6 bases). CDR1 is SGHNT, CDR2 YENEEA, per germline. V was shortened by 7 bases and J by 6 bases, with 15 bases between the two germline ends. The CDR3 contains 13 residues. DNA for the CDR3: TGTGCCAGCAAGGAGGCAGGGGCGGCTGAAGCTTTCTTT. Protein product: CASKEAGAAEAFF.

The genes are TRBV7-3 and TRBJ2-1, with 10 bases lining up with TRBD2. The CDR3 is 16 amino acids. Trimming removed 1 base from V and 8 bases from J; junction bases left unmatched: 8. Germline CDR1 reads SGHTA; CDR2 reads FQGTGA. The CDR3 DNA is TGTGCCAGCAGCTTAAGTCCTAGCGGGAGCCTCGATGAGCAGTTCTTC. This codes for CASSLSPSGSLDEQFF.

V is TRBV28 and J is TRBJ1-5; D not certain. V was shortened by 1 base and J by 7 bases, with 14 bases between the two germline ends. Germline CDR1 reads MDHEN; CDR2 reads SYDVKM. This CDR3 spans 15 amino acids. The CDR3 sequence is CASSLSGGRGQPQHF. The CDR3 DNA sequence: TGTGCCAGCAGTTTATCGGGAGGTCGTGGGCAGCCCCAGCATTTT.

The CDR3 here is CASRRTSGVPNEQFF. The CDR3 nucleotides are TGTGCCAGCAGACGGACTAGCGGAGTCCCTAATGAGCAGTTCTTC. The chain recombines TRBV27 with TRBJ2-1; the match to TRBD2 covers 10 bases. This CDR3 has 15 residues. Germline V gene data show CDR1 as MNHEY and CDR2 as SMNVEV (reference sequence). With V trimmed by 6 bases and J by 7 bases, 9 bases remained unmatched.

This clone occurred a few times. The J gene is TRBJ1-6, the V gene TRBV11-2, with D possibly TRBD1 on 5 matching bases. From germline, CDR1 is SGHAT and CDR2 FQNNGV. CDR3 size: 16 residues. Trimming removed 1 base at V and 10 bases at J, with 17 bases between. The CDR3 region is CASSLGAKAGLSPLHF. CDR3 nucleotide sequence: TGTGCCAGCAGCTTAGGGGCGAAGGCAGGGCTATCACCCCTCCACTTT.

J is TRBJ2-5 and V is TRBV10-3; weak D call: TRBD1 (6 bases). The CDR3 has 15 amino acids. Looked up from germline, CDR1 is ENHRY and CDR2 is SYGVKD. Trimming pared 2 bases from V and 4 bases from J, leaving 14 bases between. Here the CDR3 DNA reads TGTGCCATCAGTGAGACCGGGACAATAGGAGAGACCCAGTACTTC. It codes for CAISETGTIGETQYF.

This clone was detected only a few times. The J gene is TRBJ2-1, the V gene TRBV18; tentatively, D is TRBD2 (5 bases). Germline assignment: CDR1 KGHSH and CDR2 LQKENI. V lost 2 bases and J lost 9, with 5 bases in between. The CDR3 covers 11 residues. As DNA, the CDR3 is TGTGCCAGCTCACCAGAGGGTGAGCAGTTCTTC. This translates into CASSPEGEQFF.

About this clone itself: A read error may produce the germline difference seen at one junction end. The chain joins TRBV7-7 to TRBJ2-1; 9 bases are shared with TRBD1. Per the germline V gene, CDR1 is SSHAT and CDR2 is FNYEAQ (reference sequence). The CDR3 length is 15 residues. DNA of the CDR3: TGTGCTAGCAGCAAAAGTCGGGACAGGGTAAATGAGCAGTTCTTC. It yields the protein CASSKSRDRVNEQFF.

The chain joins TRBV4-2 to TRBJ2-5, with TRBD1 matching over 11 bases. Trimming cost V 1 base and J 5 bases; bases outside gene matches: 6. The germline V gene has CDR1 LGHNA and CDR2 YNFKEQ. The CDR3 extends over 16 amino acids. Written as DNA, the CDR3 is TGTGCCAGCAGCCAAGGCGGACAGGGGGCAGGGGAGACCCAGTACTTC. Encoded protein: CASSQGGQGAGETQYF.

Ten or more counts support this clone. J is TRBJ1-2 and V is TRBV7-2; D is perhaps TRBD1 (6 bases). CDR3 length: 15 amino acids. The ends were cut back, 5 bases at V and 8 bases at J, with 21 bases in the middle. Germline CDR1 is SGHTA and CDR2 is FQGNSA. The CDR3 DNA follows: TGTGCCAGCAGCACCCAGACAGTGAAAGGGGGAGGCTACACCTTC. Translating it yields CASSTQTVKGGGYTF.

The gene calls are TRBV7-8 and TRBJ2-1; TRBD1 might be the D (6 bases). CDR3 length: 16 residues. Trimming shortened V by 3 bases and J by 0 bases, and 12 bases separated the two germline ends. Germline values: CDR1 SGHVS, CDR2 FQNEAQ. CDR3 protein: CASSFRGLGSYNEQFF. The CDR3 DNA sequence: TGTGCCAGCAGCTTCAGGGGTCTAGGCTCCTACAATGAGCAGTTCTTC.

This chain connects TRBV5-1 to TRBJ1-1; 8 nucleotides line up with TRBD1. The CDR3 length is 15 residues. Germline CDR1 and CDR2: SGHRS and YFSETQ. V shed 4 bases, J shed 0 bases, and the junction held 5 bases outside the gene matches. The CDR3 here is CASSAQGAMNTEAFF. In DNA, the CDR3 is TGCGCCAGCAGCGCGCAGGGGGCTATGAACACTGAAGCTTTCTTT.

This chain connects TRBV28 to TRBJ2-5; D is uncertain. This CDR3 region has 14 residues. Trimming cost V 6 bases and J 1 base, with 12 bases left between them. Germline loops: CDR1 MDHEN, CDR2 SYDVKM. DNA for the CDR3: TGTGCCAGCAGCCCGCAACTCTCCCAAGAGACCCAGTACTTC. Protein: CASSPQLSQETQYF.

The rearrangement uses TRBV7-3 and TRBJ2-3; 12 positions agree with TRBD2. This CDR3 contains 16 residues. Losses at the gene ends were 1 base for V and 6 bases for J; bases not matched to a gene: 5. The germline CDR1 and CDR2 sequences are SGHTA and FQGTGA. This CDR3 reads CASSLKLAGGGDTQYF. The CDR3 nucleotides are TGTGCCAGCAGCTTAAAACTAGCGGGAGGAGGTGATACGCAGTATTTT.